This T cell receptor (beta chain) comes out of a study of chemoradiotherapy in HPV16-positive cancers. Profiled with immunoSEQ multiplex PCR; TCRdb holds only in-frame clones, not every one. This sample has about 66,000 clones, with about 90% found just once. Germline CDR1 reads MRHNA; CDR2 reads SNTAGT. V lost 6 bases and J lost 4, with 15 bases in between. The CDR3 extends over 14 amino acids. On this clone: At the DNA level, this CDR3 is encoded by other sequences in the same sample as well.

The source is a human donor with HPV-associated anogenital cancer. The V and J genes are TRBV6-4 and TRBJ1-1, with D perhaps matching TRBD1 (5 bases). The material was blood, obtained from a patient who underwent chemoradiotherapy. CDR3 nucleotide sequence: TGTGCCAGCAGCCCTGGGGGTGCGAGCACTGAAGCTTTCTTT. This encodes CASSPGGASTEAFF.